This T cell receptor (beta chain) appears in the sequencing data of a study of cytomegalovirus exposure and HLA in healthy donors. General study findings and limits: For TCR beta chains, V- and J-gene trimming was later linked to a missense DCLRE1C variant. The likely origin of a cluster of highly shared sequence variants was a sequencing artifact.

The PCR contained 60 Vbeta and 13 Jbeta primers. Assay used: immunoSEQ multiplex PCR; TCRdb lists only in-frame clones, some missing. The sample lists 100,000 to 150,000 clones; around 75% were seen once. This clone appeared once. The antigen is not known. CDR3 length: 16 residues. The germline gives CDR1 SGHTA, CDR2 FQGNSA. V was clipped by 4 bases and J by 0 bases, with 13 bases between them. The TCR comes from a woman aged 45-65 years in good health and CMV-seronegative. Sequencing was performed on PBMCs. V is TRBV7-2 and J is TRBJ2-1, with D possibly matching TRBD1 (6 bases). CDR3 nucleotides: TGTGCCAGCAGCTCCAGGGGCGACATCTCCTACAATGAGCAGTTCTTC. It translates to CASSSRGDISYNEQFF.